This paragraph covers one TCR beta chain sequence. Treatment of the sample: oral pan-JAK inhibitor, 5-10 mg twice daily. Investigators isolated RNA and reverse transcribed it into cDNA to act as the sequencing template. Clones were sequenced by immunoSEQ multiplex PCR, and TCRdb holds only the in-frame ones, with some missing. The table shows under 350,000 clones, with about three fifths occurring only once. This sample was taken from a study of CD8+ T cells in alopecia areata. Sequences were derived from CD4+ T cells sorted from blood, sampled at week 24, from a patient treated with tofacitinib. The receptor's source is a human donor with alopecia areata.

In DNA, the CDR3 is TGTGCCAGCAGTCGTACAGGGGGTTGGAATTCACCCCTCCACTTT. Protein sequence: CASSRTGGWNSPLHF. This chain links TRBV5-4 with TRBJ1-6; 8 positions match TRBD1. The length of the CDR3 is 15 residues. V lost 5 bases, J lost 7 bases, and 8 bases stayed unmatched. CDR1 and CDR2 (germline): SGHNT, YYREEE (reference sequence).